The 8 T cell receptor beta chains reported below all come from one sample, sequenced in a study of cytomegalovirus exposure and HLA in healthy donors. The method was immunoSEQ multiplex PCR; TCRdb's version includes in-frame clones alone and lacks a portion of them. Of about 110,000 clones detected, 88% appear once; the ten largest clones hold about 2%. Specimen: PBMCs. The receptors originated from a woman aged 18-35 years in good health and CMV-seronegative.

J is TRBJ2-3 and V is TRBV7-2, with a possible D match to TRBD2 (5 bases). The CDR3 loop spans 17 amino acids. Germline V gene lookup returns CDR1 SGHTA and CDR2 FQGNSA. V was trimmed by 1 base and J by 1 base, leaving 15 bases between them. The CDR3 nucleotides read TGTGCCAGCAGCTTAGGACGGGGAATCCTGGGCACAGATACGCAGTATTTT. Translating it yields CASSLGRGILGTDTQYF.

This clone has a single count. The chain uses TRBV1 and TRBJ1-5; the table names TRBD1, a call not compared with the DNA. TRBV1 is termed a pseudogene. The CDR3 covers 18 residues. The CDR3 DNA follows: TGCACCAGCAGTCTCAAGCCCCCCGGACACCATAGCAATCAGCCCCAGCATTTT. Its protein is CTSSLKPPGHHSNQPQHF.

This chain joins TRBV6-1 and TRBJ1-4; 8 positions agree with TRBD1. The J segment lost 8 bases and the V segment lost 8 bases, leaving 10 bases of the junction unmatched. This CDR3 region has 14 residues. Germline CDR1 MNHNS, CDR2 SASEGT. This CDR3 is CASWNGQGYEKLFF. The CDR3 coding sequence is TGTGCCAGCTGGAACGGACAGGGATACGAAAAACTGTTTTTT.

CDR3 residues: CASRRATSGRRTSTDTQYF. In DNA, the CDR3 is TGTGCCAGCAGGCGGGCAACTAGCGGGAGGCGGACTAGCACAGATACGCAGTATTTT. The rearrangement links TRBV2 to TRBJ2-3; 12 nucleotides line up with TRBD2. CDR1 SNHLY and CDR2 FYNNEI come from the germline V gene. The CDR3 spans 19 residues. V trimming: 6 bases; J trimming: 0 bases; junction bases outside the gene matches: 13.

The chain employs TRBV7-6 and TRBJ1-1; D unclear. Trimming took 7 bases from V and 6 from J, leaving 15 bases between them. Germline lookup yields CDR1 SGHVS and CDR2 FNYEAQ. The CDR3 is made up of 13 amino acids. The CDR3 DNA reads TGTGCCAGCATCCAGTTGGGTGACTCTGAAGCTTTCTTT. As protein: CASIQLGDSEAFF. The variable domain in full, with the rest retrieved from reference TRBV7-6 and TRBJ1-1, is GAGVSQSPRYKVTKRGQDVALRCDPISGHVSLYWYRQALGQGPEFLTYFNYEAQQDKSGLPNDRFSAERPEGSISTLTIQRTEQRDSAMYRCASIQLGDSEAFFGQGTRLTVV.

This clone has more than one count but fewer than ten. The CDR3 bases are TGTGCCAGTAGTATAAGGCCGGGCACTGAAGCTTTCTTT. Translating gives CASSIRPGTEAFF. V is TRBV19 and J is TRBJ1-1; D call uncertain. The V end was cut by 2 bases, the J end by 4 bases, with 8 bases between. In germline, CDR1 is LNHDA, CDR2 SQIVND (reference sequence). The CDR3 extends over 13 amino acids.

The rearrangement links TRBV4-3 to TRBJ2-7; tentative D call: TRBD2 (6 bases). This CDR3 is built from 15 residues. Germline CDR1 and CDR2: LGHNA and YSLEER. V lost 0 bases and J lost 1, with 10 bases in between. CDR3 DNA sequence: TGCGCCAGCAGCCAAGATTTCGGGACTTCCTACGAGCAGTACTTC. This codes for CASSQDFGTSYEQYF.

The chain links TRBV15 to TRBJ2-5, with 7 bases that match TRBD2. CDR3 length: 11 residues. The V gene's germline CDR1 is LNHNV and CDR2 YYDKDF (reference sequence). Losses at the gene ends were 5 bases for V and 10 bases for J; bases not matched to a gene: 4. CDR3 region: CATSGGGNQYF. DNA of the CDR3: TGTGCCACCAGCGGGGGGGGTAACCAGTACTTC. Looking up the rest from reference TRBV15 and TRBJ2-5 gives the full variable domain: DAMVIQNPRYQVTQFGKPVTLSCSQTLNHNVMYWYQQKSSQAPKLLFHYYDKDFNNEADTPDNFQSRRPNTSFCFLDIRSPGLGDTAMYLCATSGGGNQYFGPGTRLLVL.